The clone carrying this T cell receptor beta chain has a handful of counts. Its specificity is unknown. Deletions cut 8 bases from V and 7 bases from J, with 21 bases between. This CDR3 has 15 residues. Per germline, CDR1 SNHLY and CDR2 FYNNEI. The source of the sample is a study of Ad26.COV2.S vaccination and SARS-CoV-2 variants. Study-wide points: Vaccine recipients showed a spike-specific TCR breadth that was higher than in placebo recipients. Vaccine and placebo recipients had similar non-spike TCR breadth. Quantification of TCR breadth and depth may have yielded underestimates of total T cell responses.

Clones were read by immunoSEQ multiplex PCR, and TCRdb kept only the in-frame ones, dropping some. In the table there are 87,000 or so clones, approximately 81% of which are singletons. The rearrangement joins TRBV2 to TRBJ1-5, with a possible D match to TRBD1 (5 bases). This specimen consisted of peripheral blood, obtained after recovery from COVID-19. This clonotype was sampled from a human donor who had recovered from COVID-19. The CDR3 nucleotides are TGTGCCAGCTGTTTGGGCAGGGCGAATTTGCAGCCCCAGCATTTT. Protein: CASCLGRANLQPQHF.